Below, one T cell receptor (beta chain) is given with its context. Its matching antigen is unknown. Using its own MiXCR run on the RT-PCR reads, TCRdb lists one record per CDR3 protein. This table has 500,000 to 600,000 distinct CDR3 sequences, 13% appearing once. The sample belongs to a study of response to subunit inactivated influenza vaccine. Overall study findings and caveats: Every seasonal influenza vaccination brings in few new T cells, the authors suggested.

The receptor was derived from a man between 45 and 60 years old who received an inactivated influenza vaccine. Material: PBMCs from blood, obtained 35 to 45 days after vaccination.

Here the CDR3 reads CASSYGQVSYEQYF. The CDR3 DNA sequence: TGTGCCAGCAGTTACGGACAGGTCTCCTACGAGCAGTACTTC. The chain links TRBV6-5 to TRBJ2-7; 7 nucleotides align to TRBD1. CDR3 length: 14 amino acids. Germline CDR1 reads MNHEY; CDR2 reads SVGAGI. V was pared by 2 bases and J by 0 bases, with 1 base of the junction left unmatched.